This TCR beta chain appears in the sequencing data of a study of vaccination effects on CD4 cells after COVID-19. About the research overall: Samples were taken post-vaccine, and their median timing was 72 days after the second dose. General observations from the study: Small numbers of convalescent patients limited the study. It also lacked early post-infection timepoints.

With the ViraFEST assay, the study expanded antigen-specific CD4+ T cells using viral peptide pools, then sequenced them. After roughly 11 days in culture, the CD4+ T cells were isolated. Participants were given two doses of BNT162b2 or mRNA-1273 vaccine. Each vaccine recipient was nucleocapsid antibody negative and had no prior SARS-CoV-2 infection. Wells each received 1.8 million or so PBMC, cultured with about 9.3 IU/ml IL-2 and about 9 ug/ml peptides. Produced via immunoSEQ multiplex PCR; TCRdb's table is partial and in-frame only. Here the sample spans approximately 61,000 clones, around 78% being singletons. A word on this clone: What it recognizes is unknown.

The clonotype originates from a human donor who received a COVID-19 vaccine. The sequencing here drew on CD4+ T cells from PBMCs cultured with HCoV-229E spike peptides, taken after COVID-19 vaccination.

Here the CDR3 DNA reads TGTGCCTGGAGCAGGGGGTTCACAGATACGCAGTATTTT. This encodes CAWSRGFTDTQYF. This chain joins TRBV30 and TRBJ2-3; 7 bases fit TRBD1. CDR1 and CDR2 from the germline V gene are GTSNPN and SVGIG (reference sequence). The CDR3 spans 13 residues. The V and J ends lost 3 bases and 2 bases, in that order; junction bases with no gene match: 2.